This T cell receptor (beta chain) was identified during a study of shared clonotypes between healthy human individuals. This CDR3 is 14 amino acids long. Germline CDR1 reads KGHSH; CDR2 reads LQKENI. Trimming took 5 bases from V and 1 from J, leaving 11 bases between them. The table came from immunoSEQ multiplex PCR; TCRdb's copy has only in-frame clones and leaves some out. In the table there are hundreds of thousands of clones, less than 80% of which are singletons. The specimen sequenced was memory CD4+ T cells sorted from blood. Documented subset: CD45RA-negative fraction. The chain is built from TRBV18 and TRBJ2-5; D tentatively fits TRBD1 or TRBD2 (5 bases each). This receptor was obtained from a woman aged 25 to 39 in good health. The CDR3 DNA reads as TGTGCCAGCTCAGAAGGGACGGGCCAAGAGACCCAGTACTTC. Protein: CASSEGTGQETQYF.